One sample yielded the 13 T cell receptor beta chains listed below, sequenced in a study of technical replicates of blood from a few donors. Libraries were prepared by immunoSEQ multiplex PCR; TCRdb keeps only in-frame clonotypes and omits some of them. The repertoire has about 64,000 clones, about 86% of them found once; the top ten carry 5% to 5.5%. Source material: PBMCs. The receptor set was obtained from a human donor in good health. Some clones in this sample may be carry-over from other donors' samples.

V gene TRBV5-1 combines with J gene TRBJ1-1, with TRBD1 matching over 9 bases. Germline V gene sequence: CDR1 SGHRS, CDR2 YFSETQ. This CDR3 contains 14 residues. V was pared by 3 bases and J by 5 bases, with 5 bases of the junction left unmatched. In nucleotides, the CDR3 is TGCGCCAGCAGCTCGGACAGGGGACGGACTGAAGCTTTCTTT. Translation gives CASSSDRGRTEAFF.

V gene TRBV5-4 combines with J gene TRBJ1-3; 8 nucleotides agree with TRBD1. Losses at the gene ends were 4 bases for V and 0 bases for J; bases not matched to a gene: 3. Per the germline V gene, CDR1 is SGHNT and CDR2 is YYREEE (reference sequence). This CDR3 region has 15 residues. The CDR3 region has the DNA TGTGCCAGCAGCACTGACAGGGGCTCTGGAAACACCATATATTTT. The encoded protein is CASSTDRGSGNTIYF.

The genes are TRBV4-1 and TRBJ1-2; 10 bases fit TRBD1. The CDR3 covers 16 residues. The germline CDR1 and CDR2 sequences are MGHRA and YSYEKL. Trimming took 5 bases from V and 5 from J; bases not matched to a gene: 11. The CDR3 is CASSNPGRTGGYGYTF. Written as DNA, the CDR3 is TGCGCCAGCAGCAACCCTGGACGGACAGGGGGATATGGCTACACCTTC.

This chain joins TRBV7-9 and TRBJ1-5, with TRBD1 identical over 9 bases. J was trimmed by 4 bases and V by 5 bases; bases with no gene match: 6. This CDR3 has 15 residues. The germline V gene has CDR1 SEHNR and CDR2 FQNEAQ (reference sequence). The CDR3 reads CASSPPGTGNQPQHF. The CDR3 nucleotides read TGTGCCAGCAGCCCACCGGGGACAGGGAATCAGCCCCAGCATTTT.

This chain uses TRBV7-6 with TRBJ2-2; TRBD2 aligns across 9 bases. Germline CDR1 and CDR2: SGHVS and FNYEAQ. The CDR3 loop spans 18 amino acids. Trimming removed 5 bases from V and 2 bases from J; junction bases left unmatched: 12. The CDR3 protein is CASSPRGSGGSNTGELFF. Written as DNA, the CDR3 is TGTGCCAGCAGCCCCCGGGGTAGCGGGGGTAGCAACACCGGGGAGCTGTTTTTT.

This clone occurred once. CDR3 protein: CASSPGGRAEVEQYF. CDR3 nucleotides: TGCGCCAGCAGCCCTGGAGGGCGGGCGGAAGTCGAGCAGTACTTC. J is TRBJ2-7 and V is TRBV5-1, with D possibly TRBD2 on 6 matching bases. The CDR3 has 15 residues. V was clipped by 4 bases and J by 6 bases, with 20 bases between them. CDR1 and CDR2 (germline): SGHRS, YFSETQ.

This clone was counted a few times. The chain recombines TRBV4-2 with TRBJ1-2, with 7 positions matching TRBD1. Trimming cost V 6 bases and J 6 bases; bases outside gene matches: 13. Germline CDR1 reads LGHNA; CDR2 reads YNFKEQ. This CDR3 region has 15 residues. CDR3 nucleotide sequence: TGTGCCAGCAGTCAATCCCGACAGGGAGGTAATGGCTACACCTTC. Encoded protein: CASSQSRQGGNGYTF.

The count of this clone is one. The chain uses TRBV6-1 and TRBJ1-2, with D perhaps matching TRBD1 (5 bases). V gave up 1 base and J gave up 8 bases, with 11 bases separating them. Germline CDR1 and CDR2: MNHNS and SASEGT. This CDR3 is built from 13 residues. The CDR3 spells CASSEGTPYGYTF. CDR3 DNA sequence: TGTGCCAGCAGTGAAGGGACACCATACGGCTACACCTTC.

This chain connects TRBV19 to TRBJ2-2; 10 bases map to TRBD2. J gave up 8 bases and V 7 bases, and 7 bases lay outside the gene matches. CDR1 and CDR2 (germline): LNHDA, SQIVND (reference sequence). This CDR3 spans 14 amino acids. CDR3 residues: CASKHLAGAGELFF. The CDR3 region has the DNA TGTGCCAGTAAACACCTAGCGGGAGCTGGGGAGCTGTTTTTT.

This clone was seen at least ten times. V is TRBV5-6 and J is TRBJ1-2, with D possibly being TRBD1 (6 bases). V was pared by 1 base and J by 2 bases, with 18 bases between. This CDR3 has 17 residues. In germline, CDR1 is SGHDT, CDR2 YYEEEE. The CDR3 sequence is CASSLWRTESGNYGYTF. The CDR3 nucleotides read TGTGCCAGCAGCTTGTGGCGGACAGAAAGTGGGAACTATGGCTACACCTTC.

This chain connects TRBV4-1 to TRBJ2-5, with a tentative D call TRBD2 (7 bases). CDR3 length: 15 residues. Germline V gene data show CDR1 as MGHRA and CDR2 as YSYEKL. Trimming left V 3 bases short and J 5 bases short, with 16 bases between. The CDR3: CASSQGGAVWETQYF. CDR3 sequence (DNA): TGCGCCAGCAGCCAGGGGGGGGCCGTCTGGGAGACCCAGTACTTC.

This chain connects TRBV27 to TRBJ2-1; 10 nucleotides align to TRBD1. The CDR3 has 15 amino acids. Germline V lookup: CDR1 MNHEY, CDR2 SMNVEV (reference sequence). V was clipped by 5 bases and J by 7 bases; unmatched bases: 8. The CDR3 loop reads CASSGGQGPGNEQFF. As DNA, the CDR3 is TGTGCCAGCAGTGGGGGACAGGGGCCCGGGAATGAGCAGTTCTTC.

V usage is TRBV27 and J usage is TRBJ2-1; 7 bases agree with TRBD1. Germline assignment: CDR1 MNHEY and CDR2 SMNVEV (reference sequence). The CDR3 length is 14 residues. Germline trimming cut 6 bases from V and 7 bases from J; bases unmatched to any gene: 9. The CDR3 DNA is TGTGCCAGCAGCCCAAGACAGGGTAGTAATGAGCAGTTCTTC. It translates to CASSPRQGSNEQFF.